This T cell receptor beta chain was captured by sequencing in a study of blood T cells in healthy people across ages. Those donating, healthy Caucasian individuals from Russia, were aged roughly 6 to 100. A J-beta primer mix and a sample-barcoded 5' primer were used in a second PCR of roughly 6 to 11 cycles. TCRdb re-derived calls from the 5' RACE reads in MiXCR, one entry per CDR3 protein. The repertoire holds approximately 760,000 distinct CDR3 sequences, with 25% as singletons. V lost 6 bases and J 0 bases, leaving 16 bases between the germline ends. The CDR3 has 16 residues. This sample was also put to use in a study of T cells of mothers and their children. From that second work: Mothers gave over 9 million TCR beta CDR3 reads each, and children several million each.

The sequencing input was blood. This receptor was taken from a boy younger than 18 in good health. This sequence joins TRBV12-3 or TRBV12-4 and TRBJ2-3; D tentatively fits TRBD1 or TRBD2 (6 bases each). The DNA for the CDR3 is TGTGCCAGCAGCCCCAGTCAGGGGACTAGCACAGATACGCAGTATTTT. Translating gives CASSPSQGTSTDTQYF.